These 26 T cell receptor beta chains originate from one sample sequenced in a study of CXCR3-negative and CXCR3-positive naive CD8 T cells. Study-level results: TRB CDR3 hydrophobicity was greater in CXCR3-positive naive cells than in CXCR3-negative naive cells.

Via 5' RACE with UMI labels, TRB cDNA libraries were prepared. No DNA is given; TCRdb re-called the 5' RACE reads and lists each CDR3 protein once. The sample's table shows about 110,000 distinct CDR3 sequences. Their target antigens are unknown. Sequencing was carried out using naive CXCR3+ CD8+ T cells from blood. Noted subset: CD45RO-CCR7+CD27+CD95- naive CD8+ T cells expressing CXCR3 (TNR3+). These receptors were obtained from a human donor in good health. Some clones in this sample may be carry-over from other donors' samples.

The chain carries TRBV20-1 and TRBJ2-1; TCRdb lists TRBD1, though no DNA is available to test this call. The germline V gene has CDR1 DFQATT and CDR2 SNEGSKA (reference sequence). This CDR3 has 14 amino acids. The CDR3 loop is CSARVGGPQNEQFF.

The J gene is TRBJ2-1, the V gene TRBV5-8; TCRdb's D call of TRBD2 is untestable without DNA. The CDR3 runs 18 residues. Germline lookup yields CDR1 SGHTS and CDR2 YDEGEE. The CDR3 loop is CASSLGLAGPSSYNEQFF. Using reference TRBV5-8 and TRBJ2-1 for the parts outside the CDR3, the full variable domain is EAGVTQSPTHLIKTRGQQATLRCSPISGHTSVYWYQQALGLGLQFLLWYDEGEERNRGNFPPRFSGRQFPNYSSELNVNALELEDSALYLCASSLGLAGPSSYNEQFFGPGTRLTVL.

The rearrangement uses TRBV29-1 and TRBJ2-3; TCRdb's D call, TRBD2, is unchecked because there is no DNA. The CDR3 length is 14 residues. CDR1 is SQVTM, CDR2 ANQGSEA, per germline. CDR3 amino acids: CSVATEGPTDTQYF.

The chain is built from TRBV7-8 and TRBJ2-3. The CDR3 loop spans 15 amino acids. Germline V gene lookup returns CDR1 SGHVS and CDR2 FQNEAQ. The CDR3 protein is CASSLVSRVPDTQYF.

V and J are TRBV7-9 and TRBJ2-7; the D gene TCRdb calls, TRBD1, cannot be checked with no DNA. Germline CDR1 SEHNR, CDR2 FQNEAQ (reference sequence). This CDR3 spans 12 amino acids. CDR3 in amino acids: CASSQQGNEQYF. Looking up the rest from reference TRBV7-9 and TRBJ2-7 gives the full variable domain: DTGVSQNPRHKITKRGQNVTFRCDPISEHNRLYWYRQTLGQGPEFLTYFQNEAQLEKSRLLSDRFSAERPKGSFSTLEIQRTEQGDSAMYLCASSQQGNEQYFGPGTRLTVT.

The genes are TRBV11-3 and TRBJ1-3. Germline loops: CDR1 SGHNT, CDR2 YENEEA. There are 16 residues in the CDR3. Here the CDR3 reads CASSHAGALSGNTIYF. Together with reference TRBV11-3 and TRBJ1-3, the CDR3 gives the full variable domain: EAGVVQSPRYKIIEKKQPVAFWCNPISGHNTLYWYLQNLGQGPELLIRYENEEAVDDSQLPKDRFSAERLKGVDSTLKIQPAELGDSAVYLCASSHAGALSGNTIYFGEGSWLTVV.

V is TRBV4-3 and J is TRBJ1-2; TCRdb reports TRBD1, a call that lacks DNA to check it against. Germline values: CDR1 LGHNA, CDR2 YSLEER. This CDR3 is 13 amino acids long. CDR3 protein: CASSQDRDDGYTF.

The chain carries TRBV7-9 and TRBJ2-1; the D gene TCRdb calls, TRBD2, cannot be checked with no DNA. CDR1 and CDR2 (germline): SEHNR, FQNEAQ (reference sequence). The CDR3 totals 13 residues. The CDR3 reads CASSFGWDFEQFF.

The chain employs TRBV29-1 and TRBJ1-2. This CDR3 has 13 amino acids. The germline V gene has CDR1 SQVTM and CDR2 ANQGSEA. The CDR3 is CSVEVESNYGYTF.

This chain uses TRBV20-1 with TRBJ1-5; TCRdb reports TRBD1, a call that lacks DNA to check it against. The CDR3 length is 17 residues. Germline assignment: CDR1 DFQATT and CDR2 SNEGSKA (reference sequence). The CDR3 is CSARQTPTRGSDQPQHF.

The chain uses TRBV6-6 and TRBJ1-5. The CDR3 contains 15 residues. CDR1 is MNHNY, CDR2 SVGAGI, per germline (reference sequence). CDR3 loop: CASRDERAYNQPQHF.

The chain's CDR3 is CASSPRGGYTF. This chain links TRBV28 with TRBJ1-2. In germline, CDR1 is MDHEN, CDR2 SYDVKM. The CDR3 contains 11 residues.

J is TRBJ2-2 and V is TRBV29-1. CDR1 SQVTM and CDR2 ANQGSEA come from the germline V gene. This CDR3 is built from 14 residues. CDR3 protein: CSVEALGIGGELFF.

The J gene is TRBJ2-7, the V gene TRBV28. The CDR3 is 14 amino acids. Germline V CDR1 and CDR2: MDHEN, SYDVKM. CDR3 amino acids: CASSNTGGPYEQYF.

The chain links TRBV7-9 to TRBJ1-1. The CDR3 is made up of 13 amino acids. Germline assignment: CDR1 SEHNR and CDR2 FQNEAQ (reference sequence). CDR3 region: CASTRPASTEAFF.

The chain carries TRBV4-1 and TRBJ2-3; TCRdb proposes TRBD2, but this gene call is untestable without DNA. The CDR3 contains 18 residues. Germline CDR1 MGHRA, CDR2 YSYEKL. The CDR3 region is CASSQSPGLARSTDTQYF.

The V call is TRBV29-1, the J call TRBJ1-3; TCRdb proposes TRBD1, but this gene call is untestable without DNA. The CDR3 spans 14 residues. The germline gives CDR1 SQVTM, CDR2 ANQGSEA. The CDR3 sequence: CSVHRAHSGNTIYF. Supplemented by reference TRBV29-1 and TRBJ1-3, the full variable domain reads SAVISQKPSRDICQRGTSLTIQCQVDSQVTMMFWYRQQPGQSLTLIATANQGSEATYESGFVIDKFPISRPNLTFSTLTVSNMSPEDSSIYLCSVHRAHSGNTIYFGEGSWLTVV.

This chain joins TRBV27 and TRBJ1-1; TCRdb picks TRBD1, but there is no DNA to check that call. In germline, CDR1 is MNHEY, CDR2 SMNVEV (reference sequence). This CDR3 has 13 amino acids. The CDR3 spells CASSLPGAFEAFF.

The gene calls are TRBV27 and TRBJ2-1. The length of the CDR3 is 12 residues. Germline values: CDR1 MNHEY, CDR2 SMNVEV (reference sequence). The CDR3 reads CASSLSPRKQFF.

The rearrangement joins TRBV4-3 to TRBJ2-1. This CDR3 has 13 residues. Germline assignment: CDR1 LGHNA and CDR2 YSLEER. CDR3 in amino acids: CASSQDPGDEQFF.

The chain uses TRBV15 and TRBJ2-1; TCRdb outputs TRBD1, but without DNA this stays unchecked. Germline V lookup: CDR1 LNHNV, CDR2 YYDKDF (reference sequence). The CDR3 consists of 18 residues. The CDR3 reads CATSRDTVGVLAHNEQFF.

The chain has TRBV7-9 and TRBJ1-2; TCRdb proposes TRBD1, but this gene call is untestable without DNA. The CDR3 extends over 14 amino acids. CDR1 and CDR2 from the germline V gene are SEHNR and FQNEAQ (reference sequence). CDR3 sequence: CASSLMEQGHGYTF. The whole variable domain, remainder taken from reference TRBV7-9 and TRBJ1-2, is DTGVSQNPRHKITKRGQNVTFRCDPISEHNRLYWYRQTLGQGPEFLTYFQNEAQLEKSRLLSDRFSAERPKGSFSTLEIQRTEQGDSAMYLCASSLMEQGHGYTFGSGTRLTVV.

J is TRBJ2-7 and V is TRBV4-1; checking the TCRdb D call of TRBD1 is not possible without DNA. Germline CDR1 is MGHRA and CDR2 is YSYEKL. This CDR3 is built from 15 residues. CDR3 sequence: CASSRPRGVNDEQYF.

The rearrangement uses TRBV7-9 and TRBJ2-3. From germline, CDR1 is SEHNR and CDR2 FQNEAQ (reference sequence). The CDR3 runs 11 residues. CDR3: CASSLSDTQYF.

The V gene is TRBV27, the J gene TRBJ2-7. The CDR3 is 14 residues long. CDR1 is MNHEY and CDR2 is SMNVEV in the germline V gene (reference sequence). CDR3 in amino acids: CASSLSIKKYEQYF.

The chain combines TRBV4-1 with TRBJ1-1. From germline, CDR1 is MGHRA and CDR2 YSYEKL. This CDR3 is built from 14 residues. The CDR3 region is CASSQALEATEAFF.